This entry lists 23 T cell receptor beta chains sequenced from one sample in a study of cytomegalovirus exposure and HLA in healthy donors. The PCR had 60 Vbeta and 13 Jbeta primers. TCRdb keeps only in-frame clones here, not all; method: immunoSEQ multiplex PCR. Among approximately 220,000 clones listed, approximately 88% were seen once. The sequenced sample consisted of PBMCs. The receptors were gathered from a boy between 2 and 15 years old in good health and CMV-seronegative.

The rearrangement links TRBV13 to TRBJ2-2; TRBD1 agrees at 7 bases. CDR1 is PRHDT and CDR2 is FYEKMQ in the germline V gene (reference sequence). The CDR3 runs 15 residues. V was clipped by 5 bases and J by 7 bases; unmatched bases: 10. The CDR3 here is CASSQPGTDYGELFF. The CDR3 DNA follows: TGTGCCAGCAGCCAGCCCGGGACAGACTACGGGGAGCTGTTTTTT.

V gene TRBV10-3 combines with J gene TRBJ2-3, with D unclear. This CDR3 is built from 13 residues. Germline lookup yields CDR1 ENHRY and CDR2 SYGVKD. Trimming took 0 bases from V and 6 from J, leaving 7 bases between them. CDR3 coding DNA: TGTGCCATCAGTGAGTCAATCAGGGATACGCAGTATTTT. Its protein is CAISESIRDTQYF.

This clone appeared once. This rearrangement joins TRBV19 to TRBJ2-4; D is perhaps TRBD2 (5 bases). CDR3 length: 15 amino acids. CDR1 is LNHDA, CDR2 SQIVND, per germline (reference sequence). Trimming cost V 5 bases and J 6 bases, with 17 bases left between them. The CDR3 sequence is CASSDPGSRGNIQYF. CDR3 bases: TGTGCCAGTAGTGACCCGGGAAGCCGGGGAAACATTCAGTACTTC.

This chain links TRBV19 with TRBJ2-7; 9 nucleotides agree with TRBD1. Per the germline V gene, CDR1 is LNHDA and CDR2 is SQIVND (reference sequence). This CDR3 region has 16 residues. Trimming removed 1 base from V and 1 base from J; junction bases left unmatched: 5. CDR3 region: CASSIAGQGESYEQYF. DNA of the CDR3: TGTGCCAGTAGTATAGCGGGACAGGGTGAGTCCTACGAGCAGTACTTC.

V is TRBV15 and J is TRBJ2-7; D is perhaps TRBD1 (7 bases). With 2 bases removed from V and 3 bases from J, the gap between germline ends came to 8 bases. The CDR3 runs to 13 residues. CDR1 is LNHNV, CDR2 YYDKDF, per germline (reference sequence). CDR3 protein: CATSRQGGYEQYF. Written as DNA, the CDR3 is TGTGCCACCAGCAGACAGGGGGGCTACGAGCAGTACTTC.

CDR3 nucleotide sequence: TGTGCCAGCAGCCACCTAGAGGCGAGGGACACCGGGGAGCTGTTTTTT. This encodes CASSHLEARDTGELFF. This rearrangement joins TRBV7-8 to TRBJ2-2; possible D gene TRBD2, 5 bases. The germline V gene encodes CDR1 SGHVS and CDR2 FQNEAQ. V was cut by 5 bases and J by 3 bases, with 16 bases left in between. The CDR3 contains 16 residues.

The chain couples TRBV6-5 to TRBJ2-3; no clear D gene. V gave up 5 bases and J gave up 6 bases, with 15 bases separating them. The CDR3 is made up of 14 amino acids. Germline values: CDR1 MNHEY, CDR2 SVGAGI. For the CDR3, the DNA is TGTGCCAGCAGTCCGACACATACAGCTGATACGCAGTATTTT. Its translation is CASSPTHTADTQYF.

For the CDR3, the DNA is TGTGCCAGCAGTGAACAGACTAGATACAATGAGCAGTTCTTC. Its translation: CASSEQTRYNEQFF. The chain employs TRBV2 and TRBJ2-1; D is possibly TRBD2 (6 bases). The ends were cut back, 2 bases at V and 4 bases at J, with 9 bases in the middle. CDR1 and CDR2 from the germline V gene are SNHLY and FYNNEI. This CDR3 spans 14 amino acids.

The gene calls are TRBV7-3 and TRBJ2-1; 12 bases align to TRBD2. The CDR3 consists of 15 residues. The germline V gene has CDR1 SGHTA and CDR2 FQGTGA. Trimming cost V 4 bases and J 10 bases; bases outside gene matches: 8. The CDR3 protein is CASSSRTSGAREQFF. In DNA form, the CDR3 reads TGTGCCAGCAGCTCCCGGACTAGCGGGGCCAGGGAGCAGTTCTTC. Full variable domain (rest looked up from reference TRBV7-3 and TRBJ2-1): GAGVSQTPSNKVTEKGKYVELRCDPISGHTALYWYRQSLGQGPEFLIYFQGTGAADDSGLPNDRFFAVRPEGSVSTLKIQRTERGDSAVYLCASSSRTSGAREQFFGPGTRLTVL.

This chain joins TRBV4-1 and TRBJ1-1; TRBD1 might be the D (6 bases). The CDR3 is 16 residues long. CDR1 and CDR2 from the germline V gene are MGHRA and YSYEKL. Trimming took 2 bases from V and 0 from J, leaving 13 bases between them. In DNA, the CDR3 is TGCGCCAGCAGCCAACAGGGGTTTACGGTGAACACTGAAGCTTTCTTT. Translating gives CASSQQGFTVNTEAFF.

The genes are TRBV30 and TRBJ2-6, with TRBD1 matching 8 bases. Looked up from germline, CDR1 is GTSNPN and CDR2 is SVGIG (reference sequence). This CDR3 has 16 amino acids. V shed 8 bases and J 0 bases; nucleotides not matched to a gene: 9. This chain's CDR3 is CALGQGPNSGANVLTF. CDR3 nucleotide sequence: TGTGCCCTCGGACAGGGCCCTAACTCTGGGGCCAACGTCCTGACTTTC. The full variable domain, completed using reference TRBV30 and TRBJ2-6, is SQTIHQWPATLVQPVGSPLSLECTVEGTSNPNLYWYRQAAGRGLQLLFYSVGIGQISSEVPQNLSASRPQDRQFILSSKKLLLSDSGFYLCALGQGPNSGANVLTFGAGSRLTVL.

This chain links TRBV27 with TRBJ2-4, with D possibly being TRBD1 (5 bases). V was trimmed by 5 bases and J by 3 bases, leaving 17 bases between them. The CDR3 extends over 16 amino acids. Germline V gene sequence: CDR1 MNHEY, CDR2 SMNVEV (reference sequence). In DNA form, the CDR3 reads TGTGCCAGCAGTGGTACCAGGGTAATCGACAAAAACATTCAGTACTTC. Protein sequence: CASSGTRVIDKNIQYF.

Only one count was recorded for this clone. The chain combines TRBV7-6 with TRBJ2-3; TRBD1 matches 9 bases. J gave up 0 bases and V 5 bases, and 15 bases lay outside the gene matches. This CDR3 contains 19 residues. CDR1 and CDR2 from the germline V gene are SGHVS and FNYEAQ. CDR3 DNA: TGTGCCAGCAGCCCCGGTATAGGGACAGGGTTATCTAGCACAGATACGCAGTATTTT. Translating it yields CASSPGIGTGLSSTDTQYF.

J is TRBJ2-1 and V is TRBV19; tentative D call: TRBD1 (5 bases). V lost 1 base and J 3 bases, leaving 7 bases between the germline ends. Looked up from germline, CDR1 is LNHDA and CDR2 is SQIVND (reference sequence). This CDR3 has 14 amino acids. The CDR3 spells CASSIGQFYNEQFF. In DNA, the CDR3 is TGTGCCAGTAGTATAGGACAGTTCTACAATGAGCAGTTCTTC.

This clone was seen repeatedly, ten times or more. The chain couples TRBV6-1 to TRBJ1-4; TRBD1 might be the D (6 bases). V lost 2 bases and J lost 6, with 13 bases in between. CDR1 is MNHNS, CDR2 SASEGT, per germline. CDR3 size: 15 residues. In nucleotides, the CDR3 is TGTGCCAGCAGTGAATTGGGGGGGCGGGATGAAAAACTGTTTTTT. As protein: CASSELGGRDEKLFF.

The chain has TRBV6-5 and TRBJ2-3, with 7 nucleotides matching TRBD2. There are 14 residues in the CDR3. Germline-derived CDR1 and CDR2 are MNHEY and SVGAGI. V was clipped by 6 bases and J by 6 bases; unmatched bases: 9. The CDR3 reads CASRPGGGADTQYF. Written as DNA, the CDR3 is TGTGCCAGCAGACCCGGGGGAGGGGCCGATACGCAGTATTTT.

The V gene is TRBV11-2, the J gene TRBJ2-1, with 12 nucleotides matching TRBD2. The CDR3 runs to 15 residues. Germline assignment: CDR1 SGHAT and CDR2 FQNNGV. Trimming at V came to 4 bases and at J to 6 bases, leaving 4 bases not matched to a gene. The DNA for the CDR3 is TGTGCCAGCAGCTCCCTAGCGGGAGGGGGCAATGAGCAGTTCTTC. Translating gives CASSSLAGGGNEQFF.

This clone has more than one count but fewer than ten. The J gene is TRBJ2-7, the V gene TRBV6-1; 8 nucleotides agree with TRBD2. This CDR3 has 14 residues. The trim removed 6 bases at V and 1 base at J, leaving 5 bases unmatched. Germline-derived CDR1 and CDR2 are MNHNS and SASEGT. The CDR3 reads CASRELAVSYEQYF. The CDR3 region has the DNA TGTGCCAGCAGAGAACTAGCGGTTTCCTACGAGCAGTACTTC.

The gene calls are TRBV30 and TRBJ2-1; D is perhaps TRBD2 (6 bases). CDR3 length equals 14 residues. Germline CDR1 reads GTSNPN; CDR2 reads SVGIG (reference sequence). The ends were cut back, 0 bases at V and 9 bases at J, with 15 bases in the middle. The CDR3 protein is CAWSVGLAKTEQFF. The CDR3 region has the DNA TGTGCCTGGAGTGTGGGTCTAGCGAAGACTGAGCAGTTCTTC.

This chain connects TRBV27 to TRBJ1-2; possible D gene TRBD1, 5 bases. The V end was cut by 4 bases, the J end by 4 bases, with 10 bases between. The V gene's germline CDR1 is MNHEY and CDR2 SMNVEV (reference sequence). The CDR3 has 13 amino acids. In DNA form, the CDR3 reads TGTGCCAGCAGTTCTCGGGGGGGCTATGGCTACACCTTC. Amino acids: CASSSRGGYGYTF.

V gene TRBV10-3 combines with J gene TRBJ2-2, with 11 bases lining up with TRBD1. Germline values: CDR1 ENHRY, CDR2 SYGVKD. Trimming at V came to 7 bases and at J to 2 bases, leaving 12 bases not matched to a gene. This CDR3 contains 18 residues. The CDR3 loop reads CAITMGQGGTYNTGELFF. In DNA form, the CDR3 reads TGTGCCATCACCATGGGACAGGGGGGGACCTATAACACCGGGGAGCTGTTTTTT.

In this sample, this clone turned up once. The V call is TRBV7-9, the J call TRBJ1-2; the match to TRBD1 covers 9 bases. The CDR3 is 14 residues long. The junction had 4 bases not matched to a gene; V was cut back by 5 bases and J by 3 bases. Germline V gene data show CDR1 as SEHNR and CDR2 as FQNEAQ (reference sequence). CDR3 in amino acids: CASSRTGGDYGYTF. The CDR3 nucleotides are TGTGCCAGCAGCCGTACAGGGGGCGACTATGGCTACACCTTC.

CDR3 in amino acids: CASSFYRDRSSYEQYF. For the CDR3, the DNA is TGTGCCAGCAGCTTTTATCGGGACAGGAGCTCCTACGAGCAGTACTTC. The chain is built from TRBV11-1 and TRBJ2-7; 8 nucleotides agree with TRBD1. The germline CDR1 and CDR2 sequences are SGHAT and FQDESV (reference sequence). The CDR3 consists of 16 residues. V was clipped by 3 bases and J by 0 bases; unmatched bases: 7.